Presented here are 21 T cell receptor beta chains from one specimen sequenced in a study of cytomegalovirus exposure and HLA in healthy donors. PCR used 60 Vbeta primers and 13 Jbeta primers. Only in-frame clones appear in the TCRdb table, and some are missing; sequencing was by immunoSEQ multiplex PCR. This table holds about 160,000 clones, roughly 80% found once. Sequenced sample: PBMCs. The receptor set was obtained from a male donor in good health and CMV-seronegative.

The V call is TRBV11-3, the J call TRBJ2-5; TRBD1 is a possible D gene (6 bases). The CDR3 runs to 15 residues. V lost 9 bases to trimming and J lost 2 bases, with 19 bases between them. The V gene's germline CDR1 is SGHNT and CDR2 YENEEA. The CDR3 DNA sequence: TGTGCCAGTACCCCCGGTGGTGGGACACAAGAGACCCAGTACTTC. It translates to CASTPGGGTQETQYF. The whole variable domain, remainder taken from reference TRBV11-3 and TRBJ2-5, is EAGVVQSPRYKIIEKKQPVAFWCNPISGHNTLYWYLQNLGQGPELLIRYENEEAVDDSQLPKDRFSAERLKGVDSTLKIQPAELGDSAVYLCASTPGGGTQETQYFGPGTRLLVL.

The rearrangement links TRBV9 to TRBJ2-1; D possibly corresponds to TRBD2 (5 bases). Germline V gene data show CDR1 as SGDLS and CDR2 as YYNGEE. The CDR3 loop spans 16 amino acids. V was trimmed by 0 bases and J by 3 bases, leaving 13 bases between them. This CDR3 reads CASSVGSDPDYNEQFF. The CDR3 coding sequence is TGTGCCAGCAGCGTAGGTAGCGACCCTGACTACAATGAGCAGTTCTTC.

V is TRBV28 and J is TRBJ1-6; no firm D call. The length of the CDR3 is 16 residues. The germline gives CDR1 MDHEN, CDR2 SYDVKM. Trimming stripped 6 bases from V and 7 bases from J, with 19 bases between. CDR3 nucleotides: TGTGCCAGCAGCTACATTTCGGTACAGACAAATTCACCCCTCCACTTT. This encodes CASSYISVQTNSPLHF.

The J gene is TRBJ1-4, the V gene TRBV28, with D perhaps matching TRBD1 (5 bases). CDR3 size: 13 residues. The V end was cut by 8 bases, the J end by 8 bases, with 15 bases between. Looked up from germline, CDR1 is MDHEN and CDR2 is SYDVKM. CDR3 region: CASSRQGGEKLFF. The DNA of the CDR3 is TGTGCCAGCTCCCGGCAGGGCGGCGAAAAACTGTTTTTT. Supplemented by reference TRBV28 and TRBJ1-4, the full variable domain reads DVKVTQSSRYLVKRTGEKVFLECVQDMDHENMFWYRQDPGLGLRLIYFSYDVKMKEKGDIPEGYSVSREKKERFSLILESASTNQTSMYLCASSRQGGEKLFFGSGTQLSVL.

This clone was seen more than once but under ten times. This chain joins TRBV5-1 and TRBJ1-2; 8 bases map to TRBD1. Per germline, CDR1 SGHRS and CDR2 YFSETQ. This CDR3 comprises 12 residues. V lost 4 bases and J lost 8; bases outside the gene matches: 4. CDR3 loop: CASSVDRDGYTF. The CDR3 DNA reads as TGCGCCAGCAGCGTGGACAGGGACGGCTACACCTTC.

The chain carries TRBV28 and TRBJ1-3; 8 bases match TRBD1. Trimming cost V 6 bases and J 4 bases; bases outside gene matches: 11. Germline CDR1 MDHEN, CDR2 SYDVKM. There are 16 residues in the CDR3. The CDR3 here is CASSLIQGAAGNTIYF. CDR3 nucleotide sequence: TGTGCCAGCAGCCTCATTCAGGGGGCGGCGGGAAACACCATATATTTT.

In nucleotides, the CDR3 is TGTGCCAGCAGCGTGGCGGGGGGTCGGAACACTGAAGCTTTCTTT. Translation gives CASSVAGGRNTEAFF. V is TRBV14 and J is TRBJ1-1; the D gene is possibly TRBD1 (5 bases). Trimming removed 5 bases from V and 1 base from J, with 14 bases in between. The CDR3 contains 15 residues. Germline CDR1 SGHDN, CDR2 FVKESK. Full variable domain (outside the CDR3, taken from reference TRBV14 and TRBJ1-1): EAGVTQFPSHSVIEKGQTVTLRCDPISGHDNLYWYRRVMGKEIKFLLHFVKESKQDESGMPNNRFLAERTGGTYSTLKVQPAELEDSGVYFCASSVAGGRNTEAFFGQGTRLTVV.

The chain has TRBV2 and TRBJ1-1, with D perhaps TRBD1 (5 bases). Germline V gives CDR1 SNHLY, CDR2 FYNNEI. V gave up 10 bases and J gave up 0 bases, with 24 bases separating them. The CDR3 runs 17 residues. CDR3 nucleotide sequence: TGTGCCAACACACCTTGGGGGGACGGAGGCATGAACACTGAAGCTTTCTTT. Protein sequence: CANTPWGDGGMNTEAFF. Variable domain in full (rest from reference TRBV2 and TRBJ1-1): EPEVTQTPSHQVTQMGQEVILRCVPISNHLYFYWYRQILGQKVEFLVSFYNNEISEKSEIFDDQFSVERPDGSNFTLKIRSTKLEDSAMYFCANTPWGDGGMNTEAFFGQGTRLTVV.

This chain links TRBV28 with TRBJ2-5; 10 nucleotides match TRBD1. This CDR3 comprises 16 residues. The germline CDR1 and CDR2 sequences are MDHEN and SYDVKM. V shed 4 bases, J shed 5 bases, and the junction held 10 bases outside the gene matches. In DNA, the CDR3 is TGTGCCAGCAGTTCCGCCGGGACAGGGGAGGGCGAGACCCAGTACTTC. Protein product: CASSSAGTGEGETQYF.

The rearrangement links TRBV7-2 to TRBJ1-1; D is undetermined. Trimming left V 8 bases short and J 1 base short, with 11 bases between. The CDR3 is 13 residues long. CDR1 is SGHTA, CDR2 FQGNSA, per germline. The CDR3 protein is CASAWAENTEAFF. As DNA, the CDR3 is TGTGCCAGCGCCTGGGCAGAGAACACTGAAGCTTTCTTT.

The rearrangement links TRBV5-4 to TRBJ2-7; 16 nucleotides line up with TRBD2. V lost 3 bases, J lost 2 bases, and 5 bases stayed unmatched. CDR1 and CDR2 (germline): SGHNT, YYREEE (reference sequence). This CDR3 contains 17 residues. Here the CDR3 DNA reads TGTGCCAGCAGCTCGGGACTAGCGGGAGGGAAACCCTACGAGCAGTACTTC. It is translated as CASSSGLAGGKPYEQYF.

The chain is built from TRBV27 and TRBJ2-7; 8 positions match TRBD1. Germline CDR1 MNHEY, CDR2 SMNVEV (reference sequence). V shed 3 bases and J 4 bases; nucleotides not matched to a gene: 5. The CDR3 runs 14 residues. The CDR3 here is CASSFGQGSYEQYF. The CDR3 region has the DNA TGTGCCAGCAGTTTTGGACAGGGTTCGTACGAGCAGTACTTC.

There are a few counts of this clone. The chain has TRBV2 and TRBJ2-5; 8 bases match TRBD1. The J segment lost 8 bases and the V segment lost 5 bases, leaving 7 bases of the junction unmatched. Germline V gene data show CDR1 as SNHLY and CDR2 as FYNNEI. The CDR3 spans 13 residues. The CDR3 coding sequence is TGTGCCAGCAGTCTGGGACAGGCTGGAACCCAGTACTTC. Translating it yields CASSLGQAGTQYF.

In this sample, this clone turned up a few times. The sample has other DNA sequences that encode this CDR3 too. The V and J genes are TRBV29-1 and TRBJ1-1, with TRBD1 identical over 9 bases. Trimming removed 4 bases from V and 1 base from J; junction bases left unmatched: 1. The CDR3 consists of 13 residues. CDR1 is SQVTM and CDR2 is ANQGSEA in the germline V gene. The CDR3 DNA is TGCAGCGTTGGGGGACAGGGGAACACTGAAGCTTTCTTT. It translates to CSVGGQGNTEAFF.

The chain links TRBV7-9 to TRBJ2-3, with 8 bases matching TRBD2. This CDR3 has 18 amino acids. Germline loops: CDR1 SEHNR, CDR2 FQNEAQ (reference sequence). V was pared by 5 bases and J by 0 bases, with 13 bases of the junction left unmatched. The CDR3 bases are TGTGCCAGCAGCCACCTGGGGGGTAGCGGGGCTAGCACAGATACGCAGTATTTT. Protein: CASSHLGGSGASTDTQYF.

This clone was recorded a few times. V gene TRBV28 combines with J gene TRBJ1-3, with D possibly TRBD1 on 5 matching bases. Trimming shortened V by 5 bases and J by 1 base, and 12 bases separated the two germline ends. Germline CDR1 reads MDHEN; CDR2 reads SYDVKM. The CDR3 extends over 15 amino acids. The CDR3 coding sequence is TGTGCCAGCAGTCCCCTGGCAGGGTCTGGAAACACCATATATTTT. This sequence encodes CASSPLAGSGNTIYF.

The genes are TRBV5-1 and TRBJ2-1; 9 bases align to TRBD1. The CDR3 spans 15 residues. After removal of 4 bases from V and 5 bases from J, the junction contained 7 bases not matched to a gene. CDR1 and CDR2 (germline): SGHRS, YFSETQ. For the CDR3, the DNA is TGCGCCAGCAGCCCGGGACAGGGTGGAGACAATGAGCAGTTCTTC. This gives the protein CASSPGQGGDNEQFF.

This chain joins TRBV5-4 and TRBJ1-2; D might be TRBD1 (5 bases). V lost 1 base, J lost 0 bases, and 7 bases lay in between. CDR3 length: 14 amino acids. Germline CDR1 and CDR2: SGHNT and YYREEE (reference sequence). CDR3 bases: TGTGCCAGCAGCTTGAGGGGATCTAACTATGGCTACACCTTC. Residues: CASSLRGSNYGYTF.

The CDR3 DNA reads TGTGCCAGCAGCCCCTCACACAGGGTTGCCGAGCAGTACTTC. This encodes CASSPSHRVAEQYF. The rearrangement uses TRBV9 and TRBJ2-7; perhaps TRBD1 as D (6 bases). The CDR3 sequence is 14 residues long. Between the trimmed V and J ends, which lost 4 bases and 6 bases, there was a span of 17 bases. Germline V gene data show CDR1 as SGDLS and CDR2 as YYNGEE.

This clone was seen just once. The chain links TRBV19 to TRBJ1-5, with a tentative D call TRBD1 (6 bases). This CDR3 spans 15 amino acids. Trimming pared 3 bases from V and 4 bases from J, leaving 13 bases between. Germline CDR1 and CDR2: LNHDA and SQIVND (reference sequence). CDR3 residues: CASSMTTGWNQPQHF. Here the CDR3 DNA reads TGTGCCAGTAGTATGACTACAGGGTGGAATCAGCCCCAGCATTTT.

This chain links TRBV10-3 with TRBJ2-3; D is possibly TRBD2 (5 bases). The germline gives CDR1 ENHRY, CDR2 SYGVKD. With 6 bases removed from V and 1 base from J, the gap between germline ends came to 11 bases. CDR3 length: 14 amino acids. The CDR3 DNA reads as TGTGCCATCAGATCGGGATTCGGCACAGATACGCAGTATTTT. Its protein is CAIRSGFGTDTQYF.